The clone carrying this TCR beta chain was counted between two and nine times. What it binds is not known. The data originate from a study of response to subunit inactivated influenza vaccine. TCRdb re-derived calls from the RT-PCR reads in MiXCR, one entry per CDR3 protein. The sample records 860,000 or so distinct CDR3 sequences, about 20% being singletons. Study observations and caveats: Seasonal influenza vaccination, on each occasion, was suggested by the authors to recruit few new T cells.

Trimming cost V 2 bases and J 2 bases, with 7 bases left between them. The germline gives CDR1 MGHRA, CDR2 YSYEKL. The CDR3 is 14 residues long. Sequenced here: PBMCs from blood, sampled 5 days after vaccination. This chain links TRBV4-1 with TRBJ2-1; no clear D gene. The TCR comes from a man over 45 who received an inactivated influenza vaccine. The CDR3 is CASSQLGPYNEQFF. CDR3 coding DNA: TGCGCCAGCAGCCAACTGGGCCCCTACAATGAGCAGTTCTTC.